The 11 T cell receptor beta chains listed next were all sequenced from one sample in a study of human T cells and chemical hapten exposure. MiXCR, applied by TCRdb to the RACE reads, yields one record per CDR3 protein. The table lists about 40,000 distinct CDR3 sequences, more than 8.5% of them singletons, with about 15% in the top ten. Time point denoted: patch test 2, 6 weeks after DPC sensitization. Documented treatment: therapeutic diphenylcyclopropenone sensitization with weekly scalp DPC. The sample here was whole blood, taken in connection with sensitization to the hapten diphenylcyclopropenone (DPC). Source of these receptors: a woman between 40 and 50 years old with alopecia areata. Some clones in this sample may be carry-over from other donors' samples.

This clonotype was seen many times. The chain employs TRBV28 and TRBJ1-2; D uncertain. The CDR3 runs 12 residues. V was shortened by 6 bases and J by 8 bases, with 13 bases between the two germline ends. Germline CDR1 and CDR2: MDHEN and SYDVKM. CDR3 amino acids: CASRFPGAGYTF. The CDR3 nucleotides read TGTGCCAGCAGGTTTCCAGGAGCGGGCTACACCTTC.

The V call is TRBV15, the J call TRBJ2-1; D unclear. The CDR3 is made up of 12 amino acids. The ends were cut back, 3 bases at V and 7 bases at J, with 7 bases in the middle. Germline CDR1 reads LNHNV; CDR2 reads YYDKDF (reference sequence). The CDR3 protein is CATSSFDNEQFF. In DNA, the CDR3 is TGTGCCACCAGCAGTTTTGATAATGAGCAGTTCTTC.

This clonotype turned up a few times. The rearrangement links TRBV7-7 to TRBJ2-3, with a weak D call TRBD1 (6 bases). The CDR3 totals 13 residues. V was trimmed by 5 bases and J by 8 bases, leaving 14 bases between them. From germline, CDR1 is SSHAT and CDR2 FNYEAQ (reference sequence). CDR3 sequence reads: CASSPEQGSTQYF. CDR3 DNA: TGTGCCAGCAGCCCCGAACAGGGAAGTACGCAGTATTTT.

This clonotype was found many times. CDR3 loop: CASSGAPGSADATFF. CDR3 nucleotides: TGTGCCAGCAGTGGGGCCCCGGGAAGCGCCGACGCAACTTTCTTT. The gene calls are TRBV6-1 and TRBJ1-1; D call uncertain. The CDR3 runs to 15 residues. Trimming removed 4 bases at V and 12 bases at J, with 24 bases between. Germline V lookup: CDR1 MNHNS, CDR2 SASEGT.

In its sample, this clonotype was seen many times. The chain recombines TRBV20-1 with TRBJ2-1; 8 bases align to TRBD2. The CDR3 totals 17 residues. Losses at the gene ends were 0 bases for V and 0 bases for J; bases not matched to a gene: 7. Germline values: CDR1 DFQATT, CDR2 SNEGSKA (reference sequence). The CDR3 DNA sequence: TGCAGTGCTAGAGATTGGAGCGGGGGCTTCTCCTACAATGAGCAGTTCTTC. Amino acid sequence: CSARDWSGGFSYNEQFF.

As concerns this clonotype: This may be a read error: a much more frequent sequence differs by one nucleotide. V gene TRBV4-3 combines with J gene TRBJ2-1, with D perhaps TRBD2 (6 bases). The J call is uncertain, as TRBJ2-7 better fits the DNA end. CDR1 is LGHNA, CDR2 YSLEER, per germline. This CDR3 contains 15 residues. The CDR3 DNA reads as TGCGCCAGCAGCCAAGGAGGTAGCGGAAACAATGAGCAGTACTTC. Translating it yields CASSQGGSGNNEQYF.

At least ten counts were recorded for this clonotype. The V call is TRBV29-1, the J call TRBJ1-2; D remains unclear. The length of the CDR3 is 10 residues. CDR1 and CDR2 from the germline V gene are SQVTM and ANQGSEA. Trimming took off 7 bases at V and 5 bases at J, with 8 bases between the two ends. The CDR3 coding sequence is TGCAGCGGGGGAGATTATGGCTACACCTTC. Translation gives CSGGDYGYTF.

This clonotype was detected ten times or more. This rearrangement joins TRBV2 to TRBJ2-2; D remains unclear. V lost 6 bases and J 1 base, leaving 9 bases between the germline ends. The CDR3 is 14 amino acids. From germline, CDR1 is SNHLY and CDR2 FYNNEI. CDR3 coding DNA: TGTGCCAGCAGCGAGACGGTGAACACCGGGGAGCTGTTTTTT. It is translated as CASSETVNTGELFF.

This clonotype was counted only a few times. The chain links TRBV7-6 to TRBJ2-7, with 8 nucleotides matching TRBD2. Trimming took 2 bases from V and 2 from J; bases not matched to a gene: 5. The CDR3 runs to 15 residues. CDR1 and CDR2 from the germline V gene are SGHVS and FNYEAQ. CDR3 loop: CASSLWRGGTYEQYF. The CDR3 DNA sequence: TGTGCCAGCAGCTTATGGCGCGGGGGGACCTACGAGCAGTACTTC.

The sample holds many counts of this clonotype. The rearrangement joins TRBV18 to TRBJ1-5, with D unclear. V lost 1 base and J lost 4, with 8 bases in between. The germline V gene encodes CDR1 KGHSH and CDR2 LQKENI. This CDR3 contains 14 residues. CDR3: CASSPQTVNQPQHF. As DNA, the CDR3 is TGTGCCAGCTCACCACAAACGGTAAATCAGCCCCAGCATTTT.

Ten or more counts support this clonotype. This sequence joins TRBV20-1 and TRBJ2-5; 12 nucleotides line up with TRBD2. Trimming removed 1 base from V and 2 bases from J; junction bases left unmatched: 2. This CDR3 region has 15 residues. Germline-derived CDR1 and CDR2 are DFQATT and SNEGSKA (reference sequence). The CDR3 nucleotides are TGCAGTGCTAGAGTAACTAGCGGGGGGCAAGAGACCCAGTACTTC. This encodes CSARVTSGGQETQYF.